Shown below are 23 T cell receptor beta chains from a single sample sequenced in a study of blood T cell repertoires in COVID-19. Assay used: immunoSEQ multiplex PCR; TCRdb lists only in-frame clones, some missing. The sample holds 14,000 or so clones, about four fifths seen once. Material: peripheral blood. These receptors were collected from a woman aged 55-69 years with acute or convalescent COVID-19.

CDR3 bases: TGTGCCAGCAGGTCGCAGGTATGGGGGGAAACCGATACGCAGTATTTT. Amino acids: CASRSQVWGETDTQYF. The rearrangement links TRBV27 to TRBJ2-3; TRBD2 is a possible D gene (6 bases). Trimming took off 6 bases at V and 6 bases at J, with 22 bases between the two ends. The CDR3 is 16 amino acids. Germline values: CDR1 MNHEY, CDR2 SMNVEV (reference sequence).

The chain links TRBV2 to TRBJ2-5; TRBD1 is a possible D gene (5 bases). Trimming removed 6 bases at V and 1 base at J, with 9 bases between. The V gene's germline CDR1 is SNHLY and CDR2 FYNNEI. The CDR3 has 13 residues. The CDR3 sequence: CASSRQTQETQYF. CDR3 nucleotides: TGTGCCAGCAGCCGACAGACCCAAGAGACCCAGTACTTC. Together with reference TRBV2 and TRBJ2-5, the CDR3 gives the full variable domain: EPEVTQTPSHQVTQMGQEVILRCVPISNHLYFYWYRQILGQKVEFLVSFYNNEISEKSEIFDDQFSVERPDGSNFTLKIRSTKLEDSAMYFCASSRQTQETQYFGPGTRLLVL.

The chain links TRBV7-9 to TRBJ2-2, with 13 nucleotides matching TRBD2. After removal of 2 bases from V and 8 bases from J, the junction contained 8 bases not matched to a gene. Germline CDR1 is SEHNR and CDR2 is FQNEAQ (reference sequence). CDR3 length: 17 residues. The CDR3 spells CASSLKGTSGTRGELFF. CDR3 bases: TGTGCCAGCAGCTTAAAGGGGACTAGCGGGACTAGAGGGGAGCTGTTTTTT.

The chain recombines TRBV4-1 with TRBJ2-7; D not resolved. CDR1 is MGHRA and CDR2 is YSYEKL in the germline V gene. The CDR3 covers 14 residues. With 6 bases removed from V and 2 bases from J, the gap between germline ends came to 14 bases. The CDR3 coding sequence is TGCGCCAGCAGTTTACTACCTCCGACCTACGAGCAGTACTTC. This sequence encodes CASSLLPPTYEQYF.

The chain couples TRBV9 to TRBJ2-2, with 9 bases fitting TRBD1. J lost 0 bases, V lost 2 bases, and 2 bases had no gene match. The germline V gene encodes CDR1 SGDLS and CDR2 YYNGEE. The CDR3 extends over 16 amino acids. The CDR3 is CASSVGQGPNTGELFF. The CDR3 DNA follows: TGTGCCAGCAGCGTGGGACAGGGTCCGAACACCGGGGAGCTGTTTTTT.

The rearrangement joins TRBV7-2 to TRBJ2-7, with a tentative D call TRBD2 (5 bases). This CDR3 contains 15 residues. Germline V gives CDR1 SGHTA, CDR2 FQGNSA. V was pared by 0 bases and J by 0 bases, with 9 bases between. DNA for the CDR3: TGTGCCAGCAGCTTAGCGGGAGCCGTCTCCTACGAGCAGTACTTC. This codes for CASSLAGAVSYEQYF.

CDR3 amino acids: CASSLGTGSYNEQFF. The CDR3 DNA follows: TGCGCCAGCAGCCTGGGTACGGGCTCCTACAATGAGCAGTTCTTC. V gene TRBV5-1 combines with J gene TRBJ2-1; D is undetermined. CDR3 length: 15 amino acids. Trimming removed 4 bases from V and 0 bases from J, with 11 bases in between. Per germline, CDR1 SGHRS and CDR2 YFSETQ.

The chain carries TRBV7-9 and TRBJ1-3, with 7 bases that match TRBD1. The germline CDR1 and CDR2 sequences are SEHNR and FQNEAQ (reference sequence). This CDR3 comprises 15 residues. The ends lost 5 bases at V and 4 bases at J; junction bases unmatched: 8. The CDR3 is CASSQTGLTGNTIYF. The CDR3 bases are TGTGCCAGCAGCCAGACAGGGCTAACGGGAAACACCATATATTTT.

This clone came up once. This sequence joins TRBV5-1 and TRBJ2-7; 7 bases fit TRBD2. Germline trimming cut 1 base from V and 4 bases from J; bases unmatched to any gene: 17. This CDR3 contains 18 residues. Germline assignment: CDR1 SGHRS and CDR2 YFSETQ. CDR3 DNA: TGCGCCAGCAGCTTGCGGGGGGTCTCTCAACTAGCAGTTTACGAGCAGTACTTC. Its translation is CASSLRGVSQLAVYEQYF.

The J gene is TRBJ2-3, the V gene TRBV10-2; 10 bases map to TRBD2. V lost 1 base, J lost 8 bases, and 3 bases stayed unmatched. CDR3 length: 14 amino acids. The germline V gene has CDR1 WSHSY and CDR2 SAAADI. CDR3 sequence: CASSEYGTSVTQYF. The CDR3 nucleotides are TGCGCCAGCAGTGAGTATGGGACTAGCGTTACGCAGTATTTT.

CDR3 DNA: TGTGCCAGCAGCCCAGGGCCACATAGGAACACTGAAGCTTTCTTT. This encodes CASSPGPHRNTEAFF. This rearrangement joins TRBV5-6 to TRBJ1-1; D may be TRBD1 (5 bases). This CDR3 has 15 residues. Between the trimmed V and J ends, which lost 4 bases and 1 base, there was a span of 14 bases. Germline V gene sequence: CDR1 SGHDT, CDR2 YYEEEE.

The chain links TRBV24-1 to TRBJ2-5, with D possibly being TRBD2 (5 bases). The germline V gene encodes CDR1 KGHDR and CDR2 SFDVKD. Trimming stripped 8 bases from V and 1 base from J, with 10 bases between. This CDR3 spans 13 amino acids. CDR3 protein: CATNEGGQETQYF. The CDR3 DNA follows: TGTGCCACCAATGAAGGAGGCCAAGAGACCCAGTACTTC.

The chain carries TRBV2 and TRBJ2-7, with a tentative D call TRBD1 (5 bases). From germline, CDR1 is SNHLY and CDR2 FYNNEI. The CDR3 loop spans 14 amino acids. V shed 10 bases and J shed 0 bases, with 16 bases lying between them. The CDR3 protein is CAIESWGVSYEQYF. The CDR3 DNA reads TGTGCCATAGAAAGCTGGGGCGTCTCCTACGAGCAGTACTTC. The variable domain in full, completed from reference TRBV2 and TRBJ2-7, reads EPEVTQTPSHQVTQMGQEVILRCVPISNHLYFYWYRQILGQKVEFLVSFYNNEISEKSEIFDDQFSVERPDGSNFTLKIRSTKLEDSAMYFCAIESWGVSYEQYFGPGTRLTVT.

The chain links TRBV28 to TRBJ2-3; TRBD2 agrees at 8 bases. From germline, CDR1 is MDHEN and CDR2 SYDVKM. CDR3 length equals 17 residues. V trimming: 2 bases; J trimming: 2 bases; junction bases outside the gene matches: 9. The DNA for the CDR3 is TGTGCCAGCAGTTTAAATTTCGGGGGGGGTTCCACAGATACGCAGTATTTT. It encodes CASSLNFGGGSTDTQYF.

The V gene is TRBV19, the J gene TRBJ2-3, with no clear D. The CDR3 is 16 residues long. Trimming left V 0 bases short and J 2 bases short, with 12 bases between. CDR1 is LNHDA, CDR2 SQIVND, per germline (reference sequence). Here the CDR3 DNA reads TGTGCCAGTAGTATAGATTTCCGCAGGTTCACAGATACGCAGTATTTT. Its protein is CASSIDFRRFTDTQYF.

The rearrangement joins TRBV10-3 to TRBJ1-2; tentative D call: TRBD1 (5 bases). V lost 5 bases and J lost 4, with 14 bases in between. This CDR3 has 14 residues. CDR1 and CDR2 (germline): ENHRY, SYGVKD. In nucleotides, the CDR3 is TGTGCCATCAGTCCACGGACGGGGGGCTATGGCTACACCTTC. Residues: CAISPRTGGYGYTF.

The V call is TRBV5-1, the J call TRBJ1-1; 9 bases line up with TRBD1. Germline V lookup: CDR1 SGHRS, CDR2 YFSETQ. The trim removed 0 bases at V and 7 bases at J, leaving 1 base unmatched. The CDR3 runs 13 residues. The CDR3 loop reads CASSLGDRDEAFF. The CDR3 DNA follows: TGCGCCAGCAGCTTGGGGGACAGGGATGAAGCTTTCTTT.

V usage is TRBV7-3 and J usage is TRBJ1-1; D is uncertain. V lost 5 bases to trimming and J lost 1 base, with 11 bases between them. CDR1 is SGHTA and CDR2 is FQGTGA in the germline V gene. The CDR3 runs to 14 residues. CDR3 residues: CASSTSRENTEAFF. The CDR3 DNA sequence: TGTGCCAGCAGCACGAGTCGAGAGAACACTGAAGCTTTCTTT.

V and J are TRBV20-1 and TRBJ2-2; tentatively, D is TRBD1 (6 bases). CDR1 DFQATT and CDR2 SNEGSKA come from the germline V gene (reference sequence). The CDR3 is 15 amino acids. The V end lost 3 bases, the J end lost 2 bases, and 13 bases lay between the germline ends. Here the CDR3 reads CSASASGDNTGELFF. CDR3 bases: TGCAGTGCTAGTGCGTCAGGGGATAACACCGGGGAGCTGTTTTTT.

The chain couples TRBV24-1 to TRBJ2-5, with D perhaps matching TRBD1 (6 bases). The V and J ends lost 5 bases and 5 bases respectively, with 26 bases between them. Germline CDR1 KGHDR, CDR2 SFDVKD. This CDR3 is built from 18 residues. This CDR3 is CATSGVEDRDLKGETQYF. CDR3 coding DNA: TGTGCCACCAGTGGGGTGGAGGACAGAGACCTAAAGGGGGAGACCCAGTACTTC.

The chain joins TRBV11-2 to TRBJ2-1; TRBD1 aligns across 7 bases. The CDR3 extends over 15 amino acids. Germline V gene lookup returns CDR1 SGHAT and CDR2 FQNNGV. V was clipped by 10 bases and J by 0 bases; unmatched bases: 9. The CDR3 here is CATSQRGLSYNEQFF. The CDR3, as DNA: TGTGCCACCTCTCAAAGGGGGCTCTCCTACAATGAGCAGTTCTTC.

The chain is built from TRBV28 and TRBJ1-4, with D unclear. CDR3 length: 13 amino acids. Trimming shortened V by 8 bases and J by 7 bases, and 14 bases separated the two germline ends. In germline, CDR1 is MDHEN, CDR2 SYDVKM. The CDR3 region has the DNA TGTGCCAGCGGAGCGGGCGGCAGTGAAAAACTGTTTTTT. Its protein product is CASGAGGSEKLFF.

The chain couples TRBV27 to TRBJ2-7; possibly TRBD1 for D (6 bases). The germline V gene encodes CDR1 MNHEY and CDR2 SMNVEV (reference sequence). V dropped 3 bases and J dropped 2 bases, with 11 bases sitting between them. The CDR3 has 14 amino acids. The CDR3 sequence is CASSLNRETYEQYF. CDR3 coding DNA: TGTGCCAGCAGTTTGAACAGGGAGACCTACGAGCAGTACTTC.